The T cell receptor (beta chain) under discussion was sequenced for a study of OX40 agonist ivuxolimab in advanced cancers. As for the study in general: Treatment received earlier with anti-PD-1, anti-PD-L1 or anti-CTLA-4 agents was allowed, and 40% had some.

Study-level points and caveats: Some of the lowest clonal expansion was seen in partial responders at 0.1-3.0 mg/kg.

V was trimmed by 9 bases and J by 4 bases, leaving 16 bases between them. The CDR3 consists of 14 residues. CDR1 and CDR2 (germline): MNHEY, SMNVEV (reference sequence). Using immunoSEQ multiplex PCR, the repertoire was profiled, and TCRdb retains in-frame clones only, with some absent. The sample yields roughly 24,000 clones, 83% seen once. A few counts support this clone. Its antigen is unknown. The rearrangement uses TRBV27 and TRBJ2-4; maybe TRBD1 (6 bases). The material was CD4+ or CD8+ T cells sorted from blood, obtained in a trial of the OX40 agonist ivuxolimab. This receptor was obtained from an adult with an advanced solid tumor such as melanoma, head and neck, liver or kidney cancer. This chain's CDR3 is CARTSGRGKNIQYF. The DNA for the CDR3 is TGTGCCAGGACCTCCGGCAGGGGTAAAAACATTCAGTACTTC.